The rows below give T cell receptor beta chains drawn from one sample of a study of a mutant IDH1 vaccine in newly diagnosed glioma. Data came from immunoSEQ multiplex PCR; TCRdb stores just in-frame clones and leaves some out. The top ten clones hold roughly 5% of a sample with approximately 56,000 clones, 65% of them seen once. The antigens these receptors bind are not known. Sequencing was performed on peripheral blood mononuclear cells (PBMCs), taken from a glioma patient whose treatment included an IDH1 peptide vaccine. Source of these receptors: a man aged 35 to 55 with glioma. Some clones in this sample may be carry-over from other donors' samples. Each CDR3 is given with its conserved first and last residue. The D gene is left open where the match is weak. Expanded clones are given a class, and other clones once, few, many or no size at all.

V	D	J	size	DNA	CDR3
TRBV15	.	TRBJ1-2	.	TGTGCCACCAGCAGAGTATCGGTTAAGGACTATGGCTACACCTTC	CATSRVSVKDYGYTF
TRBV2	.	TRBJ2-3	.	TGTGCCAGCAGTCCCGGAACAGATACGCAGTATTTT	CASSPGTDTQYF
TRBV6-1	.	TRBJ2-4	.	TGTGCCAGCAGTGAAGAGGGGGGGAGGAACATTCAGTACTTC	CASSEEGGRNIQYF
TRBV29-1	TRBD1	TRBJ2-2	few	TGCAGCGGACAGGGGGCCGAGAACACCGGGGAGCTGTTTTTT	CSGQGAENTGELFF
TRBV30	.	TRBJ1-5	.	TGTGCCTGGAGTAGACAGGAGAATCAGCCCCAGCATTTT	CAWSRQENQPQHF
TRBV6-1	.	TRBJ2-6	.	TGTGGTCACGGGTATATGGCTGGGGCCAACGTCCTGACTTTC	CGHGYMAGANVLTF
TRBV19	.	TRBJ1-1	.	TGTGCCAGTAGTCCAGGGGCTTACACTGAAGCTTTCTTT	CASSPGAYTEAFF
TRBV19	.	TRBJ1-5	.	TGTGCCAGTAGGGACAGTTCAGTTCAGCCCCAGCATTTT	CASRDSSVQPQHF
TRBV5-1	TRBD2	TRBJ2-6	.	TGCGCCAGCAGCTGGAGAGTAAACGCGGGGGGCTCTGGGGCCAACGTCCTGACTTTC	CASSWRVNAGGSGANVLTF
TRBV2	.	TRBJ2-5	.	TGTGCCAGCAGTGGGGCAGGGCAGACCCAGTACTTC	CASSGAGQTQYF
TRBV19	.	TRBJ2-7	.	TGTGCCAGTAGTCAGAGGTCCTCTGGATACGAGCAGTACTTC	CASSQRSSGYEQYF
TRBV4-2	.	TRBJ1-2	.	TGTGCCAACAGCCAAGGCGGTGGGTCTTCAAATTCCTATGGCTACACCTTC	CANSQGGGSSNSYGYTF
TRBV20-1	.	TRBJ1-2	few	TGCAGTGCTCCAGGGAGCTATGGCTACACCTTC	CSAPGSYGYTF
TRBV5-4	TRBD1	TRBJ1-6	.	TGTGCCAGCAGCGCGGAGTGGGACAGGGATTCACCCCTCCACTTT	CASSAEWDRDSPLHF
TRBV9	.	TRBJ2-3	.	TGTGCCAGCAGCCGAGAGCGCCGGGACTCCCTGACGGATACGCAGTATTTT	CASSRERRDSLTDTQYF
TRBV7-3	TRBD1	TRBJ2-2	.	TGTGCCAGCAGCCCATGGGACAGGGCGAACACCGGGGAGCTGTTTTTT	CASSPWDRANTGELFF
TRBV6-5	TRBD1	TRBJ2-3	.	TGTGCCAGCAGTTACTCGGCACAGGGGCCAGATACGCAGTATTTT	CASSYSAQGPDTQYF
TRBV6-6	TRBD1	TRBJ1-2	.	TGTGCCAGCAGTCGGGACAGGGGGCATGGCTACACCTTC	CASSRDRGHGYTF
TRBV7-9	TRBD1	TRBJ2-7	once	TGTGCCAGCAGCCGAGGACAGGGGGAAACCTACGAGCAGTACTTC	CASSRGQGETYEQYF
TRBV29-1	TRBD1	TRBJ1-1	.	TGCAGCGTTACAGGGGACACTGAAGCTTTCTTT	CSVTGDTEAFF
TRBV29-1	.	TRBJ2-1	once	TGCAGCGCCTCCCCCTTAGGGTACAATGAGCAGTTCTTC	CSASPLGYNEQFF
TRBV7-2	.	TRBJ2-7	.	TGTGCCAGCAACTGGGGGTCCTACGAGCAGTACTTC	CASNWGSYEQYF
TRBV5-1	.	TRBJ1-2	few	TGCGCCAGCAGCTCAGCAGGGTTCTATGGCTACACCTTC	CASSSAGFYGYTF
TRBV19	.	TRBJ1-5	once	TGTGCCAGTAACATGAGAGGGGCCCATCAGCCCCAGCATTTT	CASNMRGAHQPQHF
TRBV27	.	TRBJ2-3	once	TGTGCCAGCAGTTTCAAGGACCGCACAGATACGCAGTATTTT	CASSFKDRTDTQYF
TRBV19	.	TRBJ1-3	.	TGTGCCAGTCGGCCTCACTCTGGAAACACCATATATTTT	CASRPHSGNTIYF
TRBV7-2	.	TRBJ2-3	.	TGTGCCAGCAGCTTTAGCACAGATACGCAGTATTTT	CASSFSTDTQYF
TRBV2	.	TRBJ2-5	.	TGTGCCAGCAGTGAATGGCTAGCACAAGAGACCCAGTACTTC	CASSEWLAQETQYF
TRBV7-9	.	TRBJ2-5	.	TGTGCCAGCAGCTTCGACGCGGAGACCCAGTACTTC	CASSFDAETQYF
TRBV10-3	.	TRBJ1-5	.	TGTGCCATCAGTGGAACTGGGGGTTACAATCAGCCCCAGCATTTT	CAISGTGGYNQPQHF
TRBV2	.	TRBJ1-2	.	TGTGCCAGCAGTGAAGGTCCCGCCAATGGCTACACCTTC	CASSEGPANGYTF
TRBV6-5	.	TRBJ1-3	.	TGTGCCAGCAGTTACTCGGAGGTGGGAAACACCATATATTTT	CASSYSEVGNTIYF
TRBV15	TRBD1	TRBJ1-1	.	TGTGCCACCAGCGCTCACCATCCCGGGACAGGGAGCACTGAAGCTTTCTTT	CATSAHHPGTGSTEAFF
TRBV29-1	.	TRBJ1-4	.	TGCAGCGTGGGTTCAGGGGTTAATGAAAAACTGTTTTTT	CSVGSGVNEKLFF
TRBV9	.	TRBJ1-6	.	TGTGCCAGCAGCGCCACGGGGGGAGCGACTCCCCTCCACTTT	CASSATGGATPLHF
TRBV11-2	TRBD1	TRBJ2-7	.	TGTGCCAGCAGCAATAGCGTGGGGACAGTTGCCTCCTACGAGCAGTACTTC	CASSNSVGTVASYEQYF
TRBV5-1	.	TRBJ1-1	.	TGCGCCAGCAGCTTGGTGCCGGGAATGAACACTGAAGCTTTCTTT	CASSLVPGMNTEAFF
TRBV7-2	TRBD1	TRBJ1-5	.	TGTGCCAGCAGCCCCAGGACAGGGTCGAGCAATCAGCCCCAGCATTTT	CASSPRTGSSNQPQHF
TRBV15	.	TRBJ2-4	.	TGTGCCACCAGCAGAGAAGGACCCGGATTTGGCAAAAACATTCAGTACTTC	CATSREGPGFGKNIQYF
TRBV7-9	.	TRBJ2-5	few	TGTGCCAGCAGCTATAATTCGGGGGTCGGAGAGACCCAGTACTTC	CASSYNSGVGETQYF
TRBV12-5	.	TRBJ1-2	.	TGTGCTAGTGGCTCAGACAGGCTCTATGGCTACACCTTC	CASGSDRLYGYTF